This T cell receptor (beta chain) was observed in a study of blood T cells in healthy people across ages (dated by TCRdb to about 2015). In terms of the full investigation: In model experiments, roughly one uniquely barcoded TCR beta cDNA molecule per two T cells was captured by template switching. To track age-related changes in TCR beta repertoire diversity, the study relied on deep sequencing normalized with unique cDNA molecular identifiers. Donors were grouped into four age groups: young (average approximately 16 years), middle-aged (about 40), aged (around 66) and long-lived (about 90). To avoid experimental bias, donors of different ages were randomly spread across the sequencing lanes. For two donors (one aged 18 to 30 and one aged 80 or older), the study analyzed two additional independent replicas of 1 million unique cDNA reads from the same blood draw. General findings and caveats noted by the study authors: As age increased, observed TCR beta diversity per million T cells dropped in a roughly linear way, and a significant reduction was already evident by age 40. Conclusive comparison of naive and antigen-experienced compartments was prevented by the profiling of bulk unsorted PBMCs. Because the CMV infection status of the donors was unknown, age-related changes in expanded clonotypes may potentially have been confounded. The long-lived group showed more naive CD4+ T cells, fewer expanded clones and increased TCR diversity than the aged group, suggesting age selection. Estimates of total diversity based on one million sequenced T cells were considered lower bounds and underestimates. A strong correlation was found between observed TCR beta diversity and the percentage of naive T cells measured by flow cytometry.

The donors were roughly 38 Caucasian individuals from Russia, aged about 6 to 100 years, who were systemically healthy. Each donor gave ten milliliters of peripheral blood, drawn into EDTA-treated Vacutainer tubes. Ficoll-Paque density-gradient centrifugation was used to isolate PBMCs, with at least 6.5 million per sample. Trizol reagent was used to extract total RNA from the PBMCs, yielding at least 5.5 micrograms per sample. The percentages of naive CD45RAhigh/CD27high T cells were determined by flow cytometry on a PBMC aliquot from every donor. The method behind the library was 5' RACE. The instrument given in TCRdb is Illumina HiSeq 2500. A second roughly 6 to 11 cycle PCR used a sample-barcoded 5' primer and a J-beta primer mix. A unique molecular identifier was introduced onto each TCR beta cDNA molecule by a template-switch 5' adaptor carrying 12 random nucleotides. Each sample yielded at least 3 million CDR3-containing paired-end reads. The Mint cDNA synthesis kit, primed by a TRBC-specific oligonucleotide, was used to synthesize first-strand cDNA from all RNA. After uracil-DNA glycosylase treatment, a first 18-cycle PCR used universal primers M1SS and BC2_uni_R on all cDNA. As for the authors' bioinformatics: For normalization, 1 million high-quality reads, each with a distinct molecular identifier, were randomly selected from each sample. Reads sharing molecular identifiers were discarded rather than binned into consensus sequences. MiTCR, with a Q25 quality threshold and the strictest error-elimination algorithm, was used for CDR3 identification, clonotype clustering and error correction. A nonparametric unseen species model with Euler transformation was used to estimate a lower bound on total TCR beta diversity. TCRdb's own reprocessing of the public reads used fastp at Q25 and MiXCR and kept productive beta chains. Rows matching on CDR3 protein sequence are summarized as one entry with the most common DNA and genes. TCRdb's processing, not the study's, gives the V and J calls here. Here the sample has fewer than 900,000 distinct CDR3 sequences; more than 40% occur a single time. The ten largest make up under 35% of the sample.

In the germline V gene, CDR1 corresponds to SGHRS and CDR2 to YFSETQ. The CDR3 goes from the cysteine to the phenylalanine over 15 residues. Only the CDR3 DNA stays, 45 bases, in frame from base 1. Clipping removes 0 bases from V and 2 bases from J, with 4 as the unmatched junction base count. As concerns this clonotype: The target of this receptor is not known. The sample holds no much larger clone one base away, and base qualities are not on file.

This TCR came from a woman aged 55-75 years in good health. The sample consisted of blood. The chain is assembled from TRBV5-1 and TRBJ2-7; 8 nucleotides in the junction match TRBD1. The CDR3: CASSLVQGAPYEQYF. The sequenced DNA is TGCGCCAGCAGCTTGGTCCAGGGGGCGCCCTACGAGCAGTACTTC. The reference TRBV5-1 and TRBJ2-7 proteins fill in what lies around the CDR3, so the full variable domain reads KAGVTQTPRYLIKTRGQQVTLSCSPISGHRSVSWYQQTPGQGLQFLFEYFSETQRNKGNFPGRFSGRQFSNSRSEMNVSTLELGDSALYLCASSLVQGAPYEQYFGPGTRLTVT.